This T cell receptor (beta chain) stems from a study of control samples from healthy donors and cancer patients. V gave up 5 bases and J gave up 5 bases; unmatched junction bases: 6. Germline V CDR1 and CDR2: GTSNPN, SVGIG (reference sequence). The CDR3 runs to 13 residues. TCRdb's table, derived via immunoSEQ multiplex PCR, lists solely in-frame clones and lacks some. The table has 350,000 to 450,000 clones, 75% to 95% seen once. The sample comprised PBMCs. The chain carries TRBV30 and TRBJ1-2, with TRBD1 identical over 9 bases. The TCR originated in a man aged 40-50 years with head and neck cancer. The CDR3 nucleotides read TGTGCCTGGGAACAGGGGGCTGCTTATGGCTACACCTTC. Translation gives CAWEQGAAYGYTF.